This TCR beta chain stems from a study of long-term antiretroviral therapy in people with HIV. General study findings and limits: Information on adherence, resistance and therapy changes was unavailable.

V gave up 0 bases and J gave up 8 bases, with 21 bases separating them. This CDR3 contains 17 residues. The germline CDR1 and CDR2 sequences are SGHTS and YDEGEE. Assay version v3.0 of immunoSEQ was used, and it was run at survey level. Profiling relied on immunoSEQ multiplex PCR, and the TCRdb table lists in-frame clones only, not all of them. The sample has 20,000 to 30,000 clones, around 80% seen once. A remark on this clone: What it recognizes is unknown.

This sequence joins TRBV5-8 and TRBJ1-5, with D unclear. This TCR derives from a woman aged 25 to 39 with HIV. Material: unsorted PBMCs, obtained 1.1 years before starting antiretroviral therapy. CDR3 nucleotides: TGTGCCAGCAGCTTGGCAAGGAATGTGGGCCCTAATGAGCCCCAGCATTTT. As protein: CASSLARNVGPNEPQHF.